This is a list of T cell receptor beta chains from one sample in a study of blood T cell repertoires in COVID-19. The data were produced by immunoSEQ multiplex PCR, yet TCRdb's version contains in-frame clones alone and is incomplete. The table shows over 350,000 clones, with approximately 90% occurring only once. Sequenced material: peripheral blood. The receptors stem from a woman aged 25 to 39 with active or convalescent COVID-19. The CDR3 runs from the conserved cysteine through the conserved F or W. A D gene is named only where the DNA matches it firmly. Clone size is given for some rows only: seen once, a few or many times, or a class if the clone is expanded.

>.|TRBV7-2|TRBD2|TRBJ2-1
CASSLAGGGAYNEQFF
TGTGCCAGCAGCTTAGCGGGCGGGGGGGCCTACAATGAGCAGTTCTTC
>.|TRBV7-6|.|TRBJ2-5
CASSPLGRGAGETQYF
TGTGCCAGCAGCCCCCTGGGGAGGGGGGCAGGAGAGACCCAGTACTTC
>.|TRBV7-9|.|TRBJ2-3
CASSPYGTMGDTQYF
TGTGCCAGCAGCCCATACGGGACAATGGGAGATACGCAGTATTTT
>.|TRBV6-5|.|TRBJ2-3
CASTPHALSTDTQYF
TGTGCCAGCACGCCCCACGCGCTAAGCACAGATACGCAGTATTTT
>.|TRBV5-1|.|TRBJ1-2
CASRKEVVTYGYTF
TGCGCCAGCAGAAAGGAGGTAGTAACCTATGGCTACACCTTC
>few|TRBV5-8|TRBD1|TRBJ2-7
CASSLGTGNSRLSYEQYF
TGTGCCAGCAGCTTGGGGACAGGGAATTCACGTCTCTCCTACGAGCAGTACTTC
>.|TRBV5-1|.|TRBJ2-1
CASSLADSGINEQFF
TGCGCCAGCAGCTTGGCGGACAGTGGCATCAATGAGCAGTTCTTC
>.|TRBV5-3|.|TRBJ1-3
CARKEVSSGNTIYF
TGTGCCAGAAAGGAGGTGAGCTCTGGAAACACCATATATTTT
>once|TRBV3-1/TRBV3-2|.|TRBJ1-2
CASSPPDSYYGYTF
TGTGCCAGCAGCCCTCCGGACAGCTACTATGGCTACACCTTC
>.|TRBV19|.|TRBJ2-7
CASSSGLFGASLPYEQYF
TGTGCCAGTAGTAGTGGATTATTTGGGGCCAGCTTGCCCTACGAGCAGTACTTC
>.|TRBV5-4|TRBD2|TRBJ2-2
CASSLEAGGNTGELFF
TGTGCCAGCAGCTTGGAAGCGGGGGGCAACACCGGGGAGCTGTTTTTT
>.|TRBV30|TRBD1|TRBJ1-5
CAWSLTGGGQPQHF
TGTGCCTGGAGTCTAACAGGGGGCGGTCAGCCCCAGCATTTT
>.|TRBV28|.|TRBJ2-6
CASSETRSGANVLTF
TGTGCCAGCAGTGAAACCAGATCTGGGGCCAACGTCCTGACTTTC
>.|TRBV18|TRBD1|TRBJ1-2
CASSPLGTGDVGYTF
TGTGCCAGCTCACCACTCGGGACAGGGGATGTCGGCTACACCTTC
>once|TRBV5-8|TRBD1|TRBJ2-3
CASSLGGTVPTDTQYF
TGTGCCAGCAGCTTGGGAGGGACAGTACCCACAGATACGCAGTATTTT